This T cell receptor (beta chain) was obtained from a study of cytomegalovirus exposure and HLA in healthy donors. Study at large: A prior study identified some 100 million unique TCR beta sequences from about 200 million T cells.

As regards this clone: Its antigen is as yet unknown.

Broader study findings: Association of a missense DCLRE1C variant with TCR beta V- and J-gene trimming was reported in a later analysis. Judged likely to be a sequencing artifact was a cluster of highly shared sequence variants.

The PCR made use of 60 Vbeta and 13 Jbeta primers. Sequencing used immunoSEQ multiplex PCR; TCRdb keeps in-frame clones, though not all of them. The sample yields about 90,000 clones, 75% to 80% seen once. The TCR was taken from a woman in her forties in good health and CMV-seropositive. What was sequenced was PBMCs.

CDR3 sequence reads: CASSLDGRAQDIQYF. As DNA, the CDR3 is TGTGCCAGCAGCTTAGACGGGAGGGCCCAAGACATTCAGTACTTC. The rearrangement uses TRBV11-2 and TRBJ2-4; 8 bases are a match to TRBD2. The germline V gene encodes CDR1 SGHAT and CDR2 FQNNGV. The CDR3 consists of 15 residues. V lost 0 bases to trimming and J lost 8 bases; unmatched junction nucleotides: 6.